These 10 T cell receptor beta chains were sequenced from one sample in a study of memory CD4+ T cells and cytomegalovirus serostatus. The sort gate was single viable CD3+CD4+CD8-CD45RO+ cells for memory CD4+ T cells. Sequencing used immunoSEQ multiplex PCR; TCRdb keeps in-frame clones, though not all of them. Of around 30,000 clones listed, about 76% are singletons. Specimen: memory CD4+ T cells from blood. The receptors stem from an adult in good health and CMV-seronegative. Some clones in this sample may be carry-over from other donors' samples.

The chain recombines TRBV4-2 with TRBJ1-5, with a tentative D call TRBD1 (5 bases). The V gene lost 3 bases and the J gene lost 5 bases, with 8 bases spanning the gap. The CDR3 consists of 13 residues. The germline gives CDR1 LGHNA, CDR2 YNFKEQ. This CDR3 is CASSQGPDQPQHF. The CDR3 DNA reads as TGTGCCAGCAGCCAGGGACCCGATCAGCCCCAGCATTTT.

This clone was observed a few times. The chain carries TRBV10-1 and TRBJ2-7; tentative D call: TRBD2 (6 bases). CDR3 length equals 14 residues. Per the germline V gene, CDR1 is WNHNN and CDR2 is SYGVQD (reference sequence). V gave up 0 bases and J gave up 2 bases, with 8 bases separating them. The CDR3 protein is CASSESGRTYEQYF. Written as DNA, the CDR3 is TGCGCCAGCAGTGAGTCGGGGAGGACCTACGAGCAGTACTTC.

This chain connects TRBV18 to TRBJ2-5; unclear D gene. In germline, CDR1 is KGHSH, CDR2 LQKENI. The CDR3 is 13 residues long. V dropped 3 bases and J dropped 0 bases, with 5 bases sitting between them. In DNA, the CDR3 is TGTGCCAGCTCACCGGGGTACCAAGAGACCCAGTACTTC. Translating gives CASSPGYQETQYF.

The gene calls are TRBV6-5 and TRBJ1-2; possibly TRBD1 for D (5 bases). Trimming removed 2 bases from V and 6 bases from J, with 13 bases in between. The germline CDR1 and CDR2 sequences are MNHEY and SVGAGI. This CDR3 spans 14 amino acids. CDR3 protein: CASSYGRAVDGYTF. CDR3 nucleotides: TGTGCCAGCAGTTACGGCAGGGCTGTCGATGGCTACACCTTC.

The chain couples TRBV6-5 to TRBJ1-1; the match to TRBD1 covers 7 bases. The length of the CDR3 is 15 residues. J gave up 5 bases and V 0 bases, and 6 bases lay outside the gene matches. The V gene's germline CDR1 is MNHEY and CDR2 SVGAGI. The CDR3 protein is CASSYSGGTVTEAFF. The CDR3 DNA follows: TGTGCCAGCAGTTACTCGGGCGGGACAGTAACTGAAGCTTTCTTT.

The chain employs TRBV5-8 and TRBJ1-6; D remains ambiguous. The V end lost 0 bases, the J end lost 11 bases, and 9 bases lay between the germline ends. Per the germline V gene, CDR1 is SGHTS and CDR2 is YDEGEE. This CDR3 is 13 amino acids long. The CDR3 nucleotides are TGTGCCAGCAGCTTGGAGAGATCAGCACCCCTCCACTTT. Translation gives CASSLERSAPLHF.

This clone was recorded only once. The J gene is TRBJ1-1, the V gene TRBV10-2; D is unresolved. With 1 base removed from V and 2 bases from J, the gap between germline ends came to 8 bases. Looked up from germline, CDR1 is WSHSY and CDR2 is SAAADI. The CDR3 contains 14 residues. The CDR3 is CASSELGFNTEAFF. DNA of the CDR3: TGCGCCAGCAGTGAGTTGGGTTTTAACACTGAAGCTTTCTTT.

The chain's CDR3 is CASRLGQGSTDTQYF. As DNA, the CDR3 is TGTGCCAGCAGATTGGGGCAGGGAAGCACAGATACGCAGTATTTT. V usage is TRBV6-6 and J usage is TRBJ2-3; D is possibly TRBD1 (5 bases). V gave up 6 bases and J gave up 0 bases, with 13 bases separating them. The CDR3 spans 15 residues. Germline values: CDR1 MNHNY, CDR2 SVGAGI (reference sequence).

The CDR3 DNA follows: TGTGCCAGCAGTGCGGACAGGCCCCCCTCCTACGAGCAGTACTTC. This encodes CASSADRPPSYEQYF. The rearrangement uses TRBV2 and TRBJ2-7, with 7 bases aligning to TRBD1. CDR3 size: 15 residues. V was clipped by 4 bases and J by 0 bases; unmatched bases: 6. CDR1 and CDR2 (germline): SNHLY, FYNNEI.

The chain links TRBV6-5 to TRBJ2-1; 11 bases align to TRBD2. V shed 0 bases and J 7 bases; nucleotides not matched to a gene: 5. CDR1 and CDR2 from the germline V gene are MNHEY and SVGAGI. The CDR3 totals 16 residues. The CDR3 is CASSYSPSGGMNEQFF. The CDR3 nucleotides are TGTGCCAGCAGTTACTCCCCTAGCGGGGGGATGAATGAGCAGTTCTTC.